These 20 T cell receptor beta chains came from one sample sequenced in a study of chronic HIV infection and antiretroviral therapy. TCRdb itself ran the 5' RACE reads through MiXCR, one entry per CDR3 protein. Among 40,000 to 50,000 distinct CDR3 sequences listed, 19% were seen once. The source material was peripheral blood. These receptor sequences come from an adult who had HIV and had not received antiretroviral therapy, or was an uninfected healthy control (not recorded which).

V is TRBV6-5 and J is TRBJ2-5; D is possibly TRBD2 (5 bases). Germline CDR1 reads MNHEY; CDR2 reads SVGAGI. The CDR3 has 13 residues. Trimming left V 5 bases short and J 2 bases short, with 9 bases between. For the CDR3, the DNA is TGTGCCAGCAGTCCAGCGGAACAAGAGACCCAGTACTTC. Translated: CASSPAEQETQYF.

This clonotype was detected a few times. The chain links TRBV10-2 to TRBJ2-1, with D maybe TRBD1 (5 bases). Germline CDR1 is WSHSY and CDR2 is SAAADI. The CDR3 runs to 13 residues. Trimming removed 0 bases at V and 7 bases at J, with 7 bases between. The CDR3 loop is CASSESQGNEQFF. As DNA, the CDR3 is TGCGCCAGCAGTGAGTCTCAGGGAAATGAGCAGTTCTTC.

This clonotype was seen only once. V gene TRBV2 combines with J gene TRBJ2-1; D perhaps matches TRBD2 (5 bases). V shed 7 bases and J shed 4 bases, with 14 bases lying between them. Germline loops: CDR1 SNHLY, CDR2 FYNNEI. This CDR3 comprises 14 residues. The CDR3 loop is CASNLGGPYNEQFF. In DNA, the CDR3 is TGTGCCAGCAACCTAGGAGGACCTTACAATGAGCAGTTCTTC.

The chain uses TRBV9 and TRBJ1-2, with 8 positions matching TRBD1. CDR1 SGDLS and CDR2 YYNGEE come from the germline V gene. The CDR3 extends over 15 amino acids. V lost 4 bases and J lost 1; bases outside the gene matches: 6. The CDR3 here is CASSPTGDLNYGYTF. The CDR3 DNA reads as TGTGCCAGCAGCCCGACAGGGGACCTTAACTATGGCTACACCTTC.

The CDR3 sequence is CASSLTRQGRNIQYF. As DNA, the CDR3 is TGTGCCAGCAGTTTAACGCGACAGGGGAGAAACATTCAGTACTTC. This rearrangement joins TRBV28 to TRBJ2-4, with 8 bases fitting TRBD1. Germline assignment: CDR1 MDHEN and CDR2 SYDVKM. V dropped 2 bases and J dropped 6; count of bases not matched to a gene: 6. There are 15 residues in the CDR3.

This chain connects TRBV7-9 to TRBJ1-1; D might be TRBD1 (6 bases). The CDR3 is 16 residues long. The V gene lost 3 bases and the J gene lost 5 bases, with 19 bases spanning the gap. Germline V gene lookup returns CDR1 SEHNR and CDR2 FQNEAQ (reference sequence). In DNA form, the CDR3 reads TGTGCCAGCAGCTTTCCCAACGACAGGTACGGGACTGAAGCTTTCTTT. It yields the protein CASSFPNDRYGTEAFF.

This clonotype has a count of ten or more. V usage is TRBV7-3 and J usage is TRBJ1-5, with D possibly being TRBD1 (5 bases). V lost 7 bases to trimming and J lost 9 bases, with 22 bases between them. This CDR3 has 15 amino acids. CDR1 is SGHTA, CDR2 FQGTGA, per germline. CDR3 bases: TGTGCCAGCAACCCGAATTGGAGGGGATCGTGGCCCCAGCATTTT. It specifies CASNPNWRGSWPQHF.

This clonotype was seen only a few times. The V and J genes are TRBV7-8 and TRBJ2-4; perhaps TRBD1 as D (6 bases). The CDR3 loop spans 17 amino acids. V dropped 1 base and J dropped 0 bases, with 13 bases sitting between them. Germline assignment: CDR1 SGHVS and CDR2 FQNEAQ. The CDR3 loop is CASSLGTDQLAKNIQYF. The CDR3 DNA follows: TGTGCCAGCAGCTTAGGGACAGACCAATTAGCCAAAAACATTCAGTACTTC.

The chain is built from TRBV29-1 and TRBJ2-5; no definite D call. Trimming cost V 4 bases and J 2 bases, with 8 bases left between them. Germline CDR1 reads SQVTM; CDR2 reads ANQGSEA. This CDR3 region has 12 residues. DNA for the CDR3: TGCAGCGTTGGGCTGAAACAAGAGACCCAGTACTTC. Its translation: CSVGLKQETQYF.

The genes are TRBV5-4 and TRBJ2-3, with no clear D. The CDR3 is made up of 14 amino acids. V was trimmed by 0 bases and J by 4 bases, leaving 9 bases between them. Germline V gives CDR1 SGHNT, CDR2 YYREEE (reference sequence). The CDR3 spells CASSLESSADTQYF. The CDR3, as DNA: TGTGCCAGCAGCTTGGAATCTTCAGCAGATACGCAGTATTTT.

The rearrangement links TRBV20-1 to TRBJ2-7; D is unresolved. Trimming pared 0 bases from V and 0 bases from J, leaving 15 bases between. From germline, CDR1 is DFQATT and CDR2 SNEGSKA (reference sequence). This CDR3 is built from 16 residues. Written as DNA, the CDR3 is TGCAGTGCTAGAGATGCCGAGCGATTTAGCTCCTACGAGCAGTACTTC. Encoded protein: CSARDAERFSSYEQYF.

The chain couples TRBV7-3 to TRBJ1-1; no definite D call. The CDR3 contains 13 residues. Trimming stripped 6 bases from V and 1 base from J, with 9 bases between. CDR1 and CDR2 (germline): SGHTA, FQGTGA. CDR3 nucleotides: TGTGCCAGCAGTAGACTTGGGAACACTGAAGCTTTCTTT. The encoded protein is CASSRLGNTEAFF.

V gene TRBV20-1 combines with J gene TRBJ1-5, with TRBD1 matching 12 bases. Looked up from germline, CDR1 is DFQATT and CDR2 is SNEGSKA (reference sequence). The V gene end was trimmed by 0 bases and the J gene end by 7 bases; junction bases not matched to a gene: 4. The CDR3 loop spans 15 amino acids. The CDR3: CSARDKGTGGQPQHF. CDR3 coding DNA: TGCAGTGCTAGAGATAAGGGGACAGGGGGCCAGCCCCAGCATTTT.

This clonotype was detected a few times. This sequence joins TRBV24-1 and TRBJ2-2; TRBD1 matches at 9 bases. CDR3 length: 15 amino acids. After removal of 4 bases from V and 4 bases from J, the junction contained 3 bases not matched to a gene. CDR1 and CDR2 (germline): KGHDR, SFDVKD. The CDR3 reads CATSETGGLTGELFF. CDR3 nucleotide sequence: TGTGCCACCAGTGAGACAGGGGGGCTCACCGGGGAGCTGTTTTTT.

The chain uses TRBV15 and TRBJ2-1; D is possibly TRBD2 (6 bases). Germline V gives CDR1 LNHNV, CDR2 YYDKDF (reference sequence). Trimming cost V 5 bases and J 1 base, with 12 bases left between them. The CDR3 extends over 15 amino acids. CDR3 sequence reads: CATSHSGDSYNEQFF. The DNA of the CDR3 is TGTGCCACCAGCCACTCGGGGGATTCCTACAATGAGCAGTTCTTC.

This chain joins TRBV15 and TRBJ2-5; D gene uncertain. V shed 3 bases and J shed 5 bases, with 10 bases lying between them. Germline-derived CDR1 and CDR2 are LNHNV and YYDKDF (reference sequence). This CDR3 is 13 amino acids long. CDR3 sequence reads: CATSREHGETQYF. CDR3 DNA sequence: TGTGCCACCAGCAGGGAGCACGGGGAGACCCAGTACTTC.

In DNA form, the CDR3 reads TGTGCCACCAGTGATTGGGGGCATACGCAGTATTTT. It translates to CATSDWGHTQYF. The rearrangement joins TRBV24-1 to TRBJ2-3, with TRBD1 as a possible D gene (6 bases). Trimming left V 2 bases short and J 7 bases short, with 6 bases between. This CDR3 is built from 12 residues. CDR1 and CDR2 (germline): KGHDR, SFDVKD.

The chain uses TRBV20-1 and TRBJ1-6, with 7 bases fitting TRBD1. The V and J ends lost 7 bases and 6 bases, in that order; junction bases with no gene match: 12. The germline CDR1 and CDR2 sequences are DFQATT and SNEGSKA (reference sequence). The CDR3 spans 15 residues. CDR3 sequence: CSVLVSGGGNSPLHF. CDR3 sequence (DNA): TGCAGTGTTCTGGTCTCAGGGGGAGGTAATTCACCCCTCCACTTT.

This clonotype came up many times. This chain uses TRBV9 with TRBJ2-1; TRBD2 aligns across 7 bases. The CDR3 consists of 15 residues. Unmatched junction bases numbered 6, after V lost 2 bases and J lost 4 bases. From germline, CDR1 is SGDLS and CDR2 YYNGEE. The CDR3 region has the DNA TGTGCCAGCAGCGTTCGGACTAGAGGTTACAATGAGCAGTTCTTC. This gives the protein CASSVRTRGYNEQFF.

The chain is built from TRBV27 and TRBJ1-6, with no clear D. Per germline, CDR1 MNHEY and CDR2 SMNVEV (reference sequence). The ends were cut back, 5 bases at V and 6 bases at J, with 17 bases in the middle. CDR3 length: 16 amino acids. CDR3: CASSRTPWGGNSPLHF. In nucleotides, the CDR3 is TGTGCCAGCAGTCGTACACCGTGGGGTGGTAATTCACCCCTCCACTTT.